Shown below are 31 T cell receptor beta chains from a single sample sequenced in a study of T cells after somatic rescue of genetic block. The data were produced by immunoSEQ multiplex PCR, yet TCRdb's version contains in-frame clones alone and is incomplete. The repertoire consists of over 55,000 clones, with 92% occurring once and the leading ten covering 2.5% to 3.5%. Source material: peripheral blood mononuclear cells (PBMCs). The receptors come from a man aged 35-49 years.

This clone is a singleton in its sample. The CDR3 loop is CASSEIGGTTYEQYF. The CDR3 nucleotides read TGTGCCAGCAGTGAAATAGGCGGGACAACCTACGAGCAGTACTTC. The rearrangement joins TRBV6-1 to TRBJ2-7; D may match TRBD1 or TRBD2 (6 bases each). Germline V gene lookup returns CDR1 MNHNS and CDR2 SASEGT. The CDR3 spans 15 residues. Trimming shortened V by 2 bases and J by 2 bases, and 13 bases separated the two germline ends.

The chain has TRBV15 and TRBJ1-5, with a weak D call TRBD1 (6 bases). This CDR3 spans 17 amino acids. V was shortened by 0 bases and J by 3 bases, with 15 bases between the two germline ends. CDR1 is LNHNV and CDR2 is YYDKDF in the germline V gene (reference sequence). This CDR3 reads CATSRDRQGRNNQPQHF. DNA of the CDR3: TGTGCCACCAGCAGAGATCGCCAGGGGAGGAACAATCAGCCCCAGCATTTT.

This sequence joins TRBV10-1 and TRBJ2-4; D is undetermined. The germline gives CDR1 WNHNN, CDR2 SYGVQD (reference sequence). V was clipped by 4 bases and J by 7 bases, with 11 bases between them. The CDR3 length is 13 residues. CDR3 DNA sequence: TGCGCCAGCAGTGCTAATAAAGGGAACATTCAGTACTTC. It translates to CASSANKGNIQYF.

The gene calls are TRBV27 and TRBJ2-7; maybe TRBD2 (6 bases). Germline V lookup: CDR1 MNHEY, CDR2 SMNVEV (reference sequence). Trimming removed 5 bases from V and 3 bases from J, with 11 bases in between. This CDR3 is built from 13 residues. For the CDR3, the DNA is TGTGCCAGCAGTACGGGACTCTTCTACGAGCAGTACTTC. Amino acid sequence: CASSTGLFYEQYF.

CDR3 region: CASRLAGTDTQYF. DNA of the CDR3: TGTGCCAGCAGGTTAGCTGGCACAGATACGCAGTATTTT. The chain is built from TRBV27 and TRBJ2-3, with D unresolved. The V end was cut by 6 bases, the J end by 1 base, with 8 bases between. The CDR3 sequence is 13 residues long. Per germline, CDR1 MNHEY and CDR2 SMNVEV (reference sequence).

With respect to this clone: The CDR3 ends on some other residue instead of the conserved phenylalanine or tryptophan, so this is likely a read error. It is unclear where the CDR3 begins or ends on the DNA, so no DNA is shown, and the CDR3 is as TCRdb lists it. J is TRBJ2-4 and V is TRBV21-1. TRBV21-1 is designated a pseudogene. Both ends counted, the CDR3 spans 9 residues. The CDR3 sequence: CASTPGARG.

The chain is built from TRBV9 and TRBJ2-5; possibly TRBD2 for D (5 bases). Trimming stripped 4 bases from V and 4 bases from J, with 17 bases between. This CDR3 is built from 15 residues. Per the germline V gene, CDR1 is SGDLS and CDR2 is YYNGEE. The CDR3 sequence is CASSPGMGEGETQYF. The CDR3 DNA is TGTGCCAGCAGCCCAGGAATGGGAGAGGGAGAGACCCAGTACTTC.

The V and J genes are TRBV6-1 and TRBJ1-1, with D possibly matching TRBD1 (6 bases). Trimming took off 2 bases at V and 7 bases at J, with 8 bases between the two ends. Germline CDR1 is MNHNS and CDR2 is SASEGT. The CDR3 length is 12 residues. CDR3 DNA sequence: TGTGCCAGCAGTGAACAGGGGTATGAAGCTTTCTTT. Protein: CASSEQGYEAFF.

The genes are TRBV18 and TRBJ1-4, with 11 nucleotides matching TRBD1. The CDR3 totals 15 residues. V was pared by 3 bases and J by 3 bases, with 0 bases of the junction left unmatched. CDR1 and CDR2 (germline): KGHSH, LQKENI. DNA for the CDR3: TGTGCCAGCTCACCGGGACAGGGGGCTAATGAAAAACTGTTTTTT. It encodes CASSPGQGANEKLFF.

The gene calls are TRBV2 and TRBJ2-2, with a weak D call TRBD1 (5 bases). The ends were cut back, 6 bases at V and 6 bases at J, with 17 bases in the middle. Germline V lookup: CDR1 SNHLY, CDR2 FYNNEI. CDR3 size: 15 residues. The CDR3 region has the DNA TGTGCCAGCAGCGGCCGTCTGCAGGGCTCCGGGGAGCTGTTTTTT. Protein sequence: CASSGRLQGSGELFF.

The genes are TRBV19 and TRBJ2-7, with TRBD1 matching 9 bases. The germline V gene has CDR1 LNHDA and CDR2 SQIVND (reference sequence). The J segment lost 2 bases and the V segment lost 0 bases, leaving 29 bases of the junction unmatched. The CDR3 is made up of 24 amino acids. The CDR3 nucleotides are TGTGCCAGTAGTATAGACCCCCCTTCTCCCGGGACAGGGTGGGACCCCCTTGGCCCCTACGAGCAGTACTTC. Protein sequence: CASSIDPPSPGTGWDPLGPYEQYF.

This chain joins TRBV5-4 and TRBJ2-7; the D gene is possibly TRBD1 (6 bases). CDR1 and CDR2 (germline): SGHNT, YYREEE (reference sequence). The length of the CDR3 is 15 residues. V was shortened by 0 bases and J by 0 bases, with 10 bases between the two germline ends. The CDR3 protein is CASSLGQGSSYEQYF. CDR3 bases: TGTGCCAGCAGCTTGGGGCAGGGGAGCTCCTACGAGCAGTACTTC.

The V and J genes are TRBV7-2 and TRBJ2-5; D may match TRBD1 or TRBD2 (6 bases each). The CDR3 consists of 15 residues. The germline V gene has CDR1 SGHTA and CDR2 FQGNSA. Trimming removed 5 bases at V and 1 base at J, with 14 bases between. The CDR3 here is CASSRGGLPQETQYF. The CDR3 nucleotides read TGTGCCAGCAGCCGAGGGGGGCTCCCCCAAGAGACCCAGTACTTC. Looking up the rest from reference TRBV7-2 and TRBJ2-5 gives the full variable domain: GAGVSQSPSNKVTEKGKDVELRCDPISGHTALYWYRQSLGQGLEFLIYFQGNSAPDKSGLPSDRFSAERTGGSVSTLTIQRTQQEDSAVYLCASSRGGLPQETQYFGPGTRLLVL.

The chain recombines TRBV10-2 with TRBJ2-7; 9 positions match TRBD2. Germline V lookup: CDR1 WSHSY, CDR2 SAAADI. The CDR3 totals 15 residues. J was trimmed by 10 bases and V by 8 bases; bases with no gene match: 18. The CDR3 DNA sequence: TGCGCCAGCCGGGCCCGAAATTTGGCGGGAGGGGAACAGTACTTC. It yields the protein CASRARNLAGGEQYF.

CDR3 sequence: CAWSVPGNTIYF. The DNA of the CDR3 is TGTGCCTGGAGTGTACCAGGAAACACCATATATTTT. This sequence joins TRBV30 and TRBJ1-3, with D unresolved. The germline CDR1 and CDR2 sequences are GTSNPN and SVGIG (reference sequence). There are 12 residues in the CDR3. V lost 0 bases, J lost 4 bases, and 4 bases lay in between.

The rearrangement joins TRBV6-4 to TRBJ2-2; 8 bases are a match to TRBD2. The germline CDR1 and CDR2 sequences are MRHNA and SNTAGT. With V trimmed by 10 bases and J by 1 base, 11 bases remained unmatched. This CDR3 region has 16 residues. The CDR3 protein is CAIPRASGLNTGELFF. The CDR3 region has the DNA TGTGCCATACCAAGGGCTAGCGGGCTGAACACCGGGGAGCTGTTTTTT.

Notes on this clone: The sample contains more than one DNA sequence encoding this CDR3. This chain joins TRBV7-9 and TRBJ2-7; 14 nucleotides line up with TRBD2. CDR3 size: 14 residues. The germline V gene encodes CDR1 SEHNR and CDR2 FQNEAQ (reference sequence). J lost 4 bases, V lost 7 bases, and 3 bases had no gene match. The CDR3 region has the DNA TGTGCCAGCATCGGACTAGCGGGGGGTTACGAGCAGTACTTC. Amino acid sequence: CASIGLAGGYEQYF.

This sequence joins TRBV27 and TRBJ2-7, with D perhaps TRBD1 or TRBD2 (5 bases each). The germline V gene encodes CDR1 MNHEY and CDR2 SMNVEV (reference sequence). The CDR3 extends over 14 amino acids. Trimming removed 3 bases from V and 8 bases from J, with 17 bases in between. DNA of the CDR3: TGTGCCAGCAGTTTTCGGGGTACAGGTATCAAGCAGTACTTC. This gives the protein CASSFRGTGIKQYF.

The chain recombines TRBV7-9 with TRBJ2-4; D perhaps matches TRBD1 (6 bases). Trimming removed 6 bases from V and 1 base from J, with 10 bases in between. Per germline, CDR1 SEHNR and CDR2 FQNEAQ (reference sequence). The CDR3 extends over 14 amino acids. CDR3 DNA sequence: TGTGCCAGCAGTCAGGGGTTGGCCAAAAACATTCAGTACTTC. Protein product: CASSQGLAKNIQYF.

The chain couples TRBV10-3 to TRBJ1-1; the D gene is possibly TRBD1 (5 bases). This CDR3 contains 16 residues. With 10 bases removed from V and 3 bases from J, the gap between germline ends came to 24 bases. Germline lookup yields CDR1 ENHRY and CDR2 SYGVKD. CDR3 coding DNA: TGTGCCACCAAAAAACAGCCCAGTTTGGGGGACACTGAAGCTTTCTTT. As protein: CATKKQPSLGDTEAFF.

In this sample, this clone turned up once. The rearrangement joins TRBV2 to TRBJ2-2; D is perhaps TRBD1 or TRBD2 (5 bases each). CDR3 length equals 13 residues. Per the germline V gene, CDR1 is SNHLY and CDR2 is FYNNEI. V lost 6 bases and J lost 4, with 9 bases in between. The CDR3: CASRGRVTGELFF. The CDR3 DNA follows: TGTGCCAGCAGGGGACGGGTCACCGGGGAGCTGTTTTTT. The full variable domain, completed using reference TRBV2 and TRBJ2-2, is EPEVTQTPSHQVTQMGQEVILRCVPISNHLYFYWYRQILGQKVEFLVSFYNNEISEKSEIFDDQFSVERPDGSNFTLKIRSTKLEDSAMYFCASRGRVTGELFFGEGSRLTVL.

The chain carries TRBV7-9 and TRBJ2-5; 10 nucleotides match TRBD1. This CDR3 contains 14 residues. With V trimmed by 5 bases and J by 5 bases, 5 bases remained unmatched. Germline CDR1 is SEHNR and CDR2 is FQNEAQ (reference sequence). DNA of the CDR3: TGTGCCAGCAGCCCGACAGGGGGCCGGGAGACCCAGTACTTC. Its translation is CASSPTGGRETQYF.

The chain links TRBV18 to TRBJ2-1; 7 bases agree with TRBD1. This CDR3 is 15 amino acids long. J lost 4 bases, V lost 3 bases, and 6 bases had no gene match. Per the germline V gene, CDR1 is KGHSH and CDR2 is LQKENI. Written as DNA, the CDR3 is TGTGCCAGCTCACCTCAAACGACAGGGTACAATGAGCAGTTCTTC. Protein: CASSPQTTGYNEQFF.

V usage is TRBV28 and J usage is TRBJ2-2; the D gene is possibly TRBD1 (6 bases). The CDR3 extends over 14 amino acids. V dropped 6 bases and J dropped 5 bases, with 13 bases sitting between them. Germline V CDR1 and CDR2: MDHEN, SYDVKM. This CDR3 is CASSRTGRTGELFF. DNA of the CDR3: TGTGCCAGCAGCCGTACAGGGCGGACCGGGGAGCTGTTTTTT.

The chain couples TRBV5-1 to TRBJ2-7; D is unresolved. V lost 1 base and J 0 bases, leaving 8 bases between the germline ends. The length of the CDR3 is 14 residues. Germline loops: CDR1 SGHRS, CDR2 YFSETQ. CDR3 protein: CASSLYKGSYEQYF. CDR3 coding DNA: TGCGCCAGCAGCTTGTATAAGGGCTCCTACGAGCAGTACTTC.

In its sample, this clone was seen once. The CDR3 spells CASSPDRGTEAFF. The CDR3 DNA follows: TGTGCCAGTAGTCCGGACAGGGGCACTGAAGCTTTCTTT. This chain uses TRBV19 with TRBJ1-1, with 9 bases fitting TRBD1. The CDR3 contains 13 residues. The germline V gene encodes CDR1 LNHDA and CDR2 SQIVND (reference sequence). J gave up 4 bases and V 5 bases, and 2 bases lay outside the gene matches.

The chain combines TRBV5-1 with TRBJ2-7, with 7 nucleotides matching TRBD1. The length of the CDR3 is 13 residues. V shed 0 bases, J shed 5 bases, and the junction held 2 bases outside the gene matches. CDR1 is SGHRS, CDR2 YFSETQ, per germline. In DNA form, the CDR3 reads TGCGCCAGCAGCTTGGGTCAGGGGGACGAGCAGTACTTC. Protein: CASSLGQGDEQYF. Looking up the rest from reference TRBV5-1 and TRBJ2-7 gives the full variable domain: KAGVTQTPRYLIKTRGQQVTLSCSPISGHRSVSWYQQTPGQGLQFLFEYFSETQRNKGNFPGRFSGRQFSNSRSEMNVSTLELGDSALYLCASSLGQGDEQYFGPGTRLTVT.

The V and J genes are TRBV7-9 and TRBJ2-7; possibly TRBD1 for D (6 bases). Germline values: CDR1 SEHNR, CDR2 FQNEAQ (reference sequence). V lost 6 bases, J lost 4 bases, and 10 bases lay in between. The CDR3 is 12 residues long. The CDR3 loop is CASSQQGYEQYF. CDR3 sequence (DNA): TGTGCCAGCAGTCAACAGGGTTACGAGCAGTACTTC.

This clone has only one observation. This chain joins TRBV7-9 and TRBJ1-4; 7 bases agree with TRBD1. The germline V gene has CDR1 SEHNR and CDR2 FQNEAQ (reference sequence). This CDR3 has 15 residues. The trim removed 2 bases at V and 8 bases at J, leaving 8 bases unmatched. CDR3 protein: CASSLIGRGGEKLFF. CDR3 nucleotides: TGTGCCAGCAGCTTAATCGGCAGGGGGGGCGAAAAACTGTTTTTT.

CDR3 sequence reads: CASSYDTHNEQFF. The CDR3 DNA reads TGTGCCAGCAGTTACGACACGCACAATGAGCAGTTCTTC. The chain uses TRBV2 and TRBJ2-1; D is ambiguous. The germline V and J ends were trimmed by 5 bases and 5 bases, with 10 bases remaining between them. Germline CDR1 and CDR2: SNHLY and FYNNEI. The CDR3 runs 13 residues.

The chain employs TRBV7-2 and TRBJ2-7; D is undetermined. CDR1 is SGHTA, CDR2 FQGNSA, per germline. The V gene lost 4 bases and the J gene lost 7 bases, with 8 bases spanning the gap. CDR3 length: 11 residues. The CDR3 region is CASSSLREQYF. The CDR3 DNA sequence: TGTGCCAGCAGCTCACTGAGGGAGCAGTACTTC. Supplemented by reference TRBV7-2 and TRBJ2-7, the full variable domain reads GAGVSQSPSNKVTEKGKDVELRCDPISGHTALYWYRQSLGQGLEFLIYFQGNSAPDKSGLPSDRFSAERTGGSVSTLTIQRTQQEDSAVYLCASSSLREQYFGPGTRLTVT.